This section outlines one T cell receptor (beta chain) sequence together with its context. Its antigen remains unidentified. The sample is drawn from a study of beta chain features in type 1 diabetes. Reverse transcription of all isolated RNA meant that expressed TCRB transcripts were sequenced. The protocol was immunoSEQ multiplex PCR, while the TCRdb copy is restricted to in-frame clones and leaves out a portion. The sample shows about 220,000 clones, 11% of them seen only once. Study findings and constraints: These data did not resolve whether HLA type affects TCRB rearrangement. The similarity of naive, central memory and Treg TCRB repertoires appeared greater among patients than among healthy donors. Sequencing the cDNA could make cells with high TCR expression show up more than they should.

CD4+ cells of the naive, central memory, regulatory and stem cell-like memory types were sorted via CD45RO/CCR7/CD25/CD127/CD95/CD27. This CDR3 is 13 amino acids long. Per the germline V gene, CDR1 is LNHDA and CDR2 is SQIVND (reference sequence). The V and J ends lost 3 bases and 6 bases respectively, with 11 bases between them. The sequencing sample was made of central memory CD4+ T cells from blood. The chain couples TRBV19 to TRBJ1-2; D might be TRBD1 (6 bases). The source is a man younger than 35 in good health. This chain's CDR3 is CASSIQGQHGYTF. In DNA form, the CDR3 reads TGTGCCAGTAGTATTCAGGGGCAGCATGGCTACACCTTC.